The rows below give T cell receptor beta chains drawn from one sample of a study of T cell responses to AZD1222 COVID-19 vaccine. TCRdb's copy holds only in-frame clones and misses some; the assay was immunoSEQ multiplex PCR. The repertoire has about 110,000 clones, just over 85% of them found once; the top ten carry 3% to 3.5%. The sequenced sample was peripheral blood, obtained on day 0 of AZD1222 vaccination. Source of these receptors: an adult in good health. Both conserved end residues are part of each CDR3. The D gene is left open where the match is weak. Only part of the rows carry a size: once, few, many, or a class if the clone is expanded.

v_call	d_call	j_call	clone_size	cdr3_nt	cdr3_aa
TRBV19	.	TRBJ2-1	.	TGTGCCAGTAGACTCCGCAATGAGCAGTTCTTC	CASRLRNEQFF
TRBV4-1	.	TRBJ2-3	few	TGCGCCAGCAGCTTGGACACAAACACAGATACGCAGTATTTT	CASSLDTNTDTQYF
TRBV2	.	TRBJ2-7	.	TGTGCCAGCAGTCGTTTGGGGGGCGGGATGTACGAGCAGTACTTC	CASSRLGGGMYEQYF
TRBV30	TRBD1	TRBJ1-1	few	TGTGCCTGGAGGGGACAGGGTGGCACTGAAGCTTTCTTT	CAWRGQGGTEAFF
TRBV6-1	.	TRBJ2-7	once	TGTGCCAGCAGTGAAACGGGGAACTCCTACGAGCAGTACTTC	CASSETGNSYEQYF
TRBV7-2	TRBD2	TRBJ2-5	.	TGTGCCAGCAGCTTAGCGGCTAGCGGGTCGCAAGAGACCCAGTACTTC	CASSLAASGSQETQYF
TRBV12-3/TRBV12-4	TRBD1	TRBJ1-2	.	TGTGCCAGCAGCTACGACAGGGGGTTTGGCTACACCTTC	CASSYDRGFGYTF
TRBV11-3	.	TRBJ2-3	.	TGTGCCAGCAGCCCTGGGACCCATTCGACGCAGTATTTT	CASSPGTHSTQYF
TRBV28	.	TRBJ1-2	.	TGTGCCAGCAGTTCCCGGGGACGCTATGGCTACACCTTC	CASSSRGRYGYTF
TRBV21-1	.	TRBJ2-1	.	TGTGCCAGCATCCCCCGAGGAGGCCGCGGGCAGTTCTTC	CASIPRGGRGQFF
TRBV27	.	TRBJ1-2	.	TGTGCCAGCAGCTTGACAGTTAACTATGGCTACACCTTC	CASSLTVNYGYTF
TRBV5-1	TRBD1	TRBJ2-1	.	TGCGCCAGCAGCTTGCCAGGGACAGGGACTTACAATGAGCAGTTCTTC	CASSLPGTGTYNEQFF
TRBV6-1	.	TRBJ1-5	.	TGTGCCAGCAGTGAAGCCGGATCCGGTTCGGGGCCCCAGCATTTT	CASSEAGSGSGPQHF
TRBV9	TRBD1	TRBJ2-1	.	TGTGCCAGCAGCGTAGCTCAGGGGGCCCCGTGGGGAAATGAGCAGTTCTTC	CASSVAQGAPWGNEQFF
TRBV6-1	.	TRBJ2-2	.	TGTGCCAGCAGTGAAGTGACAGCCATTAACACCGGGGAGCTGTTTTTT	CASSEVTAINTGELFF
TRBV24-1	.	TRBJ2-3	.	TGTGCCACTGCGGGATGGGGGACAGATACGCAGTATTTT	CATAGWGTDTQYF
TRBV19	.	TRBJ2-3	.	TGTGCCAGTAGTATCGGGGGGCGGAATACGCAGTATTTT	CASSIGGRNTQYF
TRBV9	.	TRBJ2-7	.	TGTGCCAGCAGCGGGAGTGGGAACGAGCAGTACTTC	CASSGSGNEQYF
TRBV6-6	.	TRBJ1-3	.	TGTGCCAGCAGCCGAATTCGCCAGGAGACTTACTCTGGAAACACCATATATTTT	CASSRIRQETYSGNTIYF
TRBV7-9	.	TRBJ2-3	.	TGTGCCAGCAGCTTAGCGCAAGGCGCTGCCACAGATACGCAGTATTTT	CASSLAQGAATDTQYF
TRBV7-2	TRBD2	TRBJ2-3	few	TGTGCCAGCAGCTTAACGGGCGGGGGAGGTTACACAGATACGCAGTATTTT	CASSLTGGGGYTDTQYF
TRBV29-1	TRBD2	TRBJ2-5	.	TGCAGCGTCAGACGCTCCGGGACTAGGGGGTTGCCCCAGTACTTC	CSVRRSGTRGLPQYF
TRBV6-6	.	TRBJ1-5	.	TGTGCCAGCAGTTACGAGTCGGTACAGCCCCAGCATTTT	CASSYESVQPQHF
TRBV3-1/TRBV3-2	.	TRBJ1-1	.	TGTGCCAGCAGCCAAAATGAGGGCGGTGAGGCTTTCTTT	CASSQNEGGEAFF
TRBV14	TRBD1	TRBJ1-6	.	TGTGCCAGCAGCCAAGCGACAGGGGGCTATTCACCCCTCCACTTT	CASSQATGGYSPLHF
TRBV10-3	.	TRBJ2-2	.	TGTGCCATCAGTGTCCTGGCCCCCGGGGAGCTGTTTTTT	CAISVLAPGELFF
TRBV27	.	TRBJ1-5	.	TGTGCCAGCAGTTCCACCTCTAGGAATAATCAGCCCCAGCATTTT	CASSSTSRNNQPQHF
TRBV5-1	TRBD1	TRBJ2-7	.	TGCGCCAGCAGCTTGGGAGGGACAGGAGGGCCCTACGAGCAGTACTTC	CASSLGGTGGPYEQYF
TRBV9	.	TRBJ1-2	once	TGTGCCAGCAGCGCCGGTTATGGCTACACCTTC	CASSAGYGYTF